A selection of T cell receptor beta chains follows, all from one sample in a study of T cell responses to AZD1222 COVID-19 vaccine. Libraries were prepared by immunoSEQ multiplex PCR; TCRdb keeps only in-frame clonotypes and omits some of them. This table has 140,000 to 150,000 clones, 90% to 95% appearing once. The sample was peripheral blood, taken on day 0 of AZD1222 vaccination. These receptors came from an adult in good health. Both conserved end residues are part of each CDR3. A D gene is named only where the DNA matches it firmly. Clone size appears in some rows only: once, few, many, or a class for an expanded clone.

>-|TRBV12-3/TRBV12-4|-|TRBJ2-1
CASSLGPYNEQFF
TGTGCCAGCAGTCTTGGACCATACAATGAGCAGTTCTTC
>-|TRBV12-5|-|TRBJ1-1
CASGLDLVGRSEAFF
TGTGCTAGTGGTTTGGATCTAGTAGGGCGGTCTGAAGCTTTCTTT
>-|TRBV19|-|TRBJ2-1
CASSIGRLASEQFF
TGTGCCAGTAGTATAGGTCGGCTAGCGAGTGAGCAGTTCTTC
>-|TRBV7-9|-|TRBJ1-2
CASSLAGRQEGGYTF
TGTGCCAGCAGCTTAGCGGGTCGGCAGGAAGGTGGCTACACCTTC
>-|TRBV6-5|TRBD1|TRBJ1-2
CASSSRYRGLGYGYTF
TGTGCCAGCAGTTCGAGATACAGGGGGCTCGGCTATGGCTACACCTTC
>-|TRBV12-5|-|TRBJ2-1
CASGDYNEQFF
TGTGCTAGTGGTGACTACAATGAGCAGTTCTTC
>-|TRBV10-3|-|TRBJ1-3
CACGSGNTIYF
TGTGCCTGCGGGTCTGGAAACACCATATATTTT
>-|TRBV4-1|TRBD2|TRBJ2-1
CASSQLAGSYNEQFF
TGCGCCAGCAGCCAGCTAGCGGGGTCCTACAATGAGCAGTTCTTC
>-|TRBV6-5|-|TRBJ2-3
CASSYQPSGGTDTQYF
TGTGCCAGCAGTTACCAGCCGTCGGGGGGCACAGATACGCAGTATTTT
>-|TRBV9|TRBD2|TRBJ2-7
CASSVGQTSGRSFEQYF
TGTGCCAGCAGCGTAGGTCAGACTAGCGGGAGGTCTTTCGAGCAGTACTTC
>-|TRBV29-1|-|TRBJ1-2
CSALPDSYGYTF
TGCAGCGCTCTCCCGGACAGCTATGGCTACACCTTC
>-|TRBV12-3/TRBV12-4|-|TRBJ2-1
CASSRGGEQFF
TGTGCCAGCAGCCGAGGGGGTGAGCAGTTCTTC
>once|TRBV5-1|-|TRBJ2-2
CASRPYRGGSNTGELFF
TGCGCCAGCAGACCTTATCGGGGCGGCTCGAACACCGGGGAGCTGTTTTTT
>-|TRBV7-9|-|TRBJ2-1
CASSFRAGDNEQFF
TGTGCCAGCAGCTTCCGCGCAGGGGACAATGAGCAGTTCTTC
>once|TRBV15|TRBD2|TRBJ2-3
CATSRIRGGGEDTQYF
TGTGCCACCAGCAGGATTCGGGGGGGCGGGGAAGATACGCAGTATTTT
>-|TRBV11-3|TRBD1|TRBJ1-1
CASSSGQGENTEAFF
TGTGCCAGCAGCTCGGGACAGGGTGAGAATACTGAAGCTTTCTTT
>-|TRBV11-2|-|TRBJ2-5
CASSSTAGFQETQYF
TGTGCCAGCAGCTCCACAGCAGGATTCCAAGAGACCCAGTACTTC
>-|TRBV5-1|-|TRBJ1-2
CASSLATPPGNYGYTF
TGCGCCAGCAGCTTGGCTACCCCTCCCGGGAACTATGGCTACACCTTC
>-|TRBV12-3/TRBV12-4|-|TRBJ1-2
CASAYLNYGYTF
TGTGCCAGCGCCTACCTAAACTATGGCTACACCTTC
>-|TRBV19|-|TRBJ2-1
CASSMSGSGNNEQFF
TGTGCCAGTAGTATGAGTGGGAGTGGCAACAATGAGCAGTTCTTC
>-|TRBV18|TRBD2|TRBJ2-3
CASSPPTSGRGDTQYF
TGTGCCAGCTCACCACCGACTAGCGGGAGGGGAGATACGCAGTATTTT
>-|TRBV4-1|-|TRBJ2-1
CASSQEGVYNEQFF
TGCGCCAGCAGCCAAGAGGGGGTTTACAATGAGCAGTTCTTC
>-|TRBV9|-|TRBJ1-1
CASSVGGKGDTEAFF
TGTGCCAGCAGCGTAGGAGGTAAGGGGGACACTGAAGCTTTCTTT
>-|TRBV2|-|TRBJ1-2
CASSEGQGYGYTF
TGTGCCAGCAGTGAAGGTCAGGGCTATGGCTACACCTTC
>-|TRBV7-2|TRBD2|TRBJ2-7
CASSYQVTSGGSRYEQYF
TGTGCCAGCAGCTACCAGGTGACTAGCGGGGGGTCTCGCTACGAGCAGTACTTC
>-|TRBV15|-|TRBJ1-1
CATSRQGNTEAFF
TGTGCCACCAGCAGACAGGGTAACACTGAAGCTTTCTTT
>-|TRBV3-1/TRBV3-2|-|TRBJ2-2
CASSQPGGSLFF
TGTGCCAGCAGCCAGCCCGGGGGCTCGCTGTTTTTT
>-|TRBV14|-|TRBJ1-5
CASSQTGGMQPQHF
TGTGCCAGCAGCCAAACGGGGGGAATGCAGCCCCAGCATTTT
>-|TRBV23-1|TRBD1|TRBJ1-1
CASVSGQLNTEAFF
TGCGCCAGCGTCTCGGGACAGCTGAACACTGAAGCTTTCTTT